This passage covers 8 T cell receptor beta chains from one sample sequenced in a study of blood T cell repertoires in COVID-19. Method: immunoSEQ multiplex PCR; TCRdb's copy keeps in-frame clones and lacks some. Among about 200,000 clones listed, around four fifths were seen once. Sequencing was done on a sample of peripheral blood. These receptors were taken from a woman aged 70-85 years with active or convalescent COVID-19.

The CDR3, as DNA: TGTGCCAGCAGCTTATTGACAGGGGGCACTGAAGCTTTCTTT. As protein: CASSLLTGGTEAFF. The J gene is TRBJ1-1, the V gene TRBV11-2; TRBD1 aligns across 9 bases. This CDR3 region has 14 residues. CDR1 and CDR2 from the germline V gene are SGHAT and FQNNGV. Germline trimming cut 2 bases from V and 4 bases from J; bases unmatched to any gene: 2.

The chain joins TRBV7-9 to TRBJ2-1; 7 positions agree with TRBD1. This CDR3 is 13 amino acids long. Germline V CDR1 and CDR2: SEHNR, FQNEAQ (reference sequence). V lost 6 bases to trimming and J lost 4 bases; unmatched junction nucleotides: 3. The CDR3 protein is CASRRDRYNEQFF. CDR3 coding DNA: TGTGCCAGCAGACGGGACAGATACAATGAGCAGTTCTTC.

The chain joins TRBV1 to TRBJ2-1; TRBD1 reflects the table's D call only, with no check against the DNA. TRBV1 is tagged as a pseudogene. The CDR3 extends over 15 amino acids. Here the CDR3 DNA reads TGCACCAGCAGCCAAGATAGGCTCCCGGTGGGACAGGGGCTCTTC. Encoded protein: CTSSQDRLPVGQGLF.

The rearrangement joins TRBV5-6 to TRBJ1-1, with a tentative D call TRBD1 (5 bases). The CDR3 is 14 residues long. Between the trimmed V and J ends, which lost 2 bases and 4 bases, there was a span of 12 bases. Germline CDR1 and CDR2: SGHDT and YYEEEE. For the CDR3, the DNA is TGTGCCAGCAGCTTTCGGTCAGGGTCCACTGAAGCTTTCTTT. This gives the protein CASSFRSGSTEAFF.

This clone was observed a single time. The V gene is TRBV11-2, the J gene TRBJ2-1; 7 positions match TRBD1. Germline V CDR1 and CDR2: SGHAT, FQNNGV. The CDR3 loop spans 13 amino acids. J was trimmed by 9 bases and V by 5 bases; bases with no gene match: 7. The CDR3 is CASSRQGLSEQFF. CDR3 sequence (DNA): TGTGCCAGCAGCAGACAGGGTTTAAGTGAGCAGTTCTTC.

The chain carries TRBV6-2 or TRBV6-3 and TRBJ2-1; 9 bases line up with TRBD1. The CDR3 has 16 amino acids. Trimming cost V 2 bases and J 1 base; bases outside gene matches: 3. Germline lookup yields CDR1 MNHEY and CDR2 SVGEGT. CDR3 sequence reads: CASSYPTGGSYNEQFF. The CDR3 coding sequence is TGTGCCAGCAGTTACCCGACAGGGGGGTCCTACAATGAGCAGTTCTTC.

DNA of the CDR3: TGTGCCTCCTCGACTCGCACAGATACGCAGTATTTT. This sequence encodes CASSTRTDTQYF. The chain employs TRBV30 and TRBJ2-3; D gene unclear. The germline V gene encodes CDR1 GTSNPN and CDR2 SVGIG (reference sequence). CDR3 size: 12 residues. V gave up 7 bases and J gave up 1 base, with 9 bases separating them.

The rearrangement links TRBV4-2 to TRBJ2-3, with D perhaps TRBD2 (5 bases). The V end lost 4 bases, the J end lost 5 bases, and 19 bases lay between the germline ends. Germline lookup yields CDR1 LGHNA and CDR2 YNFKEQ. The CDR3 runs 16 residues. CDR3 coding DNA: TGTGCCAGCAGCCTCCTCCGGGATCAGCGGTTAGATACGCAGTATTTT. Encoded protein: CASSLLRDQRLDTQYF.